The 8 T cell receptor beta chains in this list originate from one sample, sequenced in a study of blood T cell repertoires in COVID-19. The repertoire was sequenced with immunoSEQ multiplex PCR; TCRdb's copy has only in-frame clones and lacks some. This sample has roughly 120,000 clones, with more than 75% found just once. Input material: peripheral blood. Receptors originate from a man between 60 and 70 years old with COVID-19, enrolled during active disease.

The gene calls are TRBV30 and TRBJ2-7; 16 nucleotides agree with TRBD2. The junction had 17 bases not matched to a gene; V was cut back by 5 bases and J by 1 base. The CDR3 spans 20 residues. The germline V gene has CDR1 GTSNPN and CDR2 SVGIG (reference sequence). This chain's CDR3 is CAWPSVDAGLAGGPSYEQYF. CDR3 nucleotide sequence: TGTGCCTGGCCCTCAGTAGACGCGGGACTAGCGGGAGGGCCGTCCTACGAGCAGTACTTC. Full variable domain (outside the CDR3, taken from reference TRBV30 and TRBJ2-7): SQTIHQWPATLVQPVGSPLSLECTVEGTSNPNLYWYRQAAGRGLQLLFYSVGIGQISSEVPQNLSASRPQDRQFILSSKKLLLSDSGFYLCAWPSVDAGLAGGPSYEQYFGPGTRLTVT.

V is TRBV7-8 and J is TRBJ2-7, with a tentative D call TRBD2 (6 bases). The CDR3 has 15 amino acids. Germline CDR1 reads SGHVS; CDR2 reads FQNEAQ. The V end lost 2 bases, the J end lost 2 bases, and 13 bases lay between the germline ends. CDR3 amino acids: CASSLTGESTYEQYF. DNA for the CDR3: TGTGCCAGCAGCTTAACGGGAGAAAGCACCTACGAGCAGTACTTC. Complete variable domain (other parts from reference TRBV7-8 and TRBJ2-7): GAGVSQSPRYKVAKRGQDVALRCDPISGHVSLFWYQQALGQGPEFLTYFQNEAQLDKSGLPSDRFFAERPEGSVSTLKIQRTQQEDSAVYLCASSLTGESTYEQYFGPGTRLTVT.

The CDR3 bases are TGTGCCAGCAGCCAAGGGACTAGCGGGAGTGGCAATGAGCAGTTCTTC. Protein product: CASSQGTSGSGNEQFF. This chain connects TRBV4-2 to TRBJ2-1; 13 nucleotides agree with TRBD2. The germline V gene has CDR1 LGHNA and CDR2 YNFKEQ. This CDR3 spans 16 amino acids. J gave up 6 bases and V 1 base, and 3 bases lay outside the gene matches.

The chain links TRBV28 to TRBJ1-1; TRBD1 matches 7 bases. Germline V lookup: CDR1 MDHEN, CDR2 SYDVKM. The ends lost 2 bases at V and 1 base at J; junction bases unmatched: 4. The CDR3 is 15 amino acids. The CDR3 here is CASSLGGTANTEAFF. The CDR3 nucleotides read TGTGCCAGCAGTTTAGGGGGGACAGCGAACACTGAAGCTTTCTTT.

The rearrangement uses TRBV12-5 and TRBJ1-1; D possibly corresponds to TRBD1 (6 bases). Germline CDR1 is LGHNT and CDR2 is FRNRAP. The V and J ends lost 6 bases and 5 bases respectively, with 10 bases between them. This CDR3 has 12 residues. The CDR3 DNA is TGTGCTAGTGGACGGGGGGCGACTGAAGCTTTCTTT. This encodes CASGRGATEAFF.

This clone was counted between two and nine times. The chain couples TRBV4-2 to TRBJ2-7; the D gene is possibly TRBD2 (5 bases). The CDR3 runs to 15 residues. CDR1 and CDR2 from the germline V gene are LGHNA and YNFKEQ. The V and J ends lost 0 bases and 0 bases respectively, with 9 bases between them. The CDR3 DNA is TGTGCCAGCAGCCAAGATTATAGCGTCTCCTACGAGCAGTACTTC. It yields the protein CASSQDYSVSYEQYF.

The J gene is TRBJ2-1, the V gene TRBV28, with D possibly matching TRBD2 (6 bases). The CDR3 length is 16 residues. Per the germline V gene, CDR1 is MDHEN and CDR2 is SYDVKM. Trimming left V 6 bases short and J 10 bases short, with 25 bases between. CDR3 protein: CASRSVAGSKGYEQFF. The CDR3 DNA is TGTGCCAGCAGATCTGTGGCGGGGAGTAAGGGGTACGAGCAGTTCTTC.

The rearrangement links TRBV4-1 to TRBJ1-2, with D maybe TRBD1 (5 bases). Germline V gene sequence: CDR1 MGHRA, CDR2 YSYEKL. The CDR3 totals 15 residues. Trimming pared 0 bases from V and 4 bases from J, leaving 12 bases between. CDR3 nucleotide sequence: TGCGCCAGCAGCCAAGATATCACAGGTCCCTATGGCTACACCTTC. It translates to CASSQDITGPYGYTF.